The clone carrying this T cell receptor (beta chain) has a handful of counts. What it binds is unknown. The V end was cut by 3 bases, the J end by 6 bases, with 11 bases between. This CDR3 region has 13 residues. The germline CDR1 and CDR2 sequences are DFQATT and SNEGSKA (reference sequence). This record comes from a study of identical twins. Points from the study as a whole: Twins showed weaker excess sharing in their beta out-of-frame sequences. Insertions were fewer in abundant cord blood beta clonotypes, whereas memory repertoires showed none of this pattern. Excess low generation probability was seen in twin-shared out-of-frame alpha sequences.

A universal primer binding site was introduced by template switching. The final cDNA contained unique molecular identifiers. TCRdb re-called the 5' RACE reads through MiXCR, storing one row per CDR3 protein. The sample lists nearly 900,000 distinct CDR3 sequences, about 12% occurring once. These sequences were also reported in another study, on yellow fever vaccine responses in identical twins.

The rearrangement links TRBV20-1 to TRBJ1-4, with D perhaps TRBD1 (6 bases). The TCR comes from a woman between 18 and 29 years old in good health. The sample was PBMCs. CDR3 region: CSARLQGHEKLFF. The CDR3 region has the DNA TGCAGTGCTAGGCTACAGGGTCATGAAAAACTGTTTTTT.